Below are 11 T cell receptor beta chains sequenced from a single sample in a study of regulatory T cells in long-lasting Graves disease. Relying on iRepertoire HTBI primers and Arm-PCR of CDR3 regions, the team built TCR beta libraries. TCRdb reanalysed the multiplex PCR reads using MiXCR and keeps one entry per CDR3 protein. Among roughly 500,000 distinct CDR3 sequences listed, about 22% were seen once. Time point of the sample: persistent/refractory GD, antithyroid drugs over 5 years with positive TRAb. PBMCs provided the RNA from which the TCR library was made. This sample comprised peripheral blood mononuclear cells (PBMCs), obtained when the disease was refractory, from a patient treated with antithyroid drugs. Receptors were obtained from a female donor with Graves disease.

This clonotype was seen at least ten times. The DNA for the CDR3 is TGTGCCAGCAGTTTGACAGGGAAGAATTCACCCCTCCACTTT. Its translation: CASSLTGKNSPLHF. This sequence joins TRBV28 and TRBJ1-6; 7 bases fit TRBD1. CDR3 length: 14 amino acids. Germline V CDR1 and CDR2: MDHEN, SYDVKM. Losses at the gene ends were 3 bases for V and 7 bases for J; bases not matched to a gene: 3.

This clonotype was seen ten or more times. This chain connects TRBV12-3 or TRBV12-4 to TRBJ1-2; a possible D gene is TRBD1 (5 bases). V lost 7 bases, J lost 8 bases, and 14 bases lay in between. The CDR3 is made up of 12 amino acids. The DNA for the CDR3 is TGTGCCAGCACCCTACTGAGGGGAGGCTACACCTTC. Its protein product is CASTLLRGGYTF.

The rearrangement uses TRBV11-3 and TRBJ2-2; no firm D call. Germline CDR1 and CDR2: SGHNT and YENEEA. The CDR3 consists of 15 residues. V shed 4 bases and J shed 5 bases, with 14 bases lying between them. DNA of the CDR3: TGTGCCAGCAGCTCGGGCCGCCTGGGGACCGGGGAGCTGTTTTTT. Translation: CASSSGRLGTGELFF.

As for this clonotype: A far larger clone lies a single base away; this is likely a read error. The rearrangement uses TRBV12-3 or TRBV12-4 and TRBJ1-5, with unresolved D. V was pared by 5 bases and J by 6 bases, with 17 bases between. The CDR3 sequence is 15 residues long. CDR3 coding DNA: TGTGCCAGCAGTGGTCGCAAAGGGATCAGTCAGCCCCAGCATTTT. It codes for CASSGRKGISQPQHF.

At least ten counts were recorded for this clonotype. This chain links TRBV11-2 with TRBJ1-2, with no clear D. V was clipped by 5 bases and J by 2 bases, with 12 bases between them. This CDR3 is built from 14 residues. Germline V lookup: CDR1 SGHAT, CDR2 FQNNGV. Here the CDR3 reads CASSHPGGNYGYTF. CDR3 in DNA: TGTGCCAGCAGCCACCCCGGAGGGAACTATGGCTACACCTTC.

The V call is TRBV20-1, the J call TRBJ1-1, with D perhaps matching TRBD1 (6 bases). The CDR3 contains 17 residues. V lost 3 bases and J 0 bases, leaving 20 bases between the germline ends. The V gene's germline CDR1 is DFQATT and CDR2 SNEGSKA (reference sequence). The CDR3: CSARGGGPHRVNTEAFF. The CDR3 DNA follows: TGCAGTGCTAGGGGGGGTGGGCCGCACAGGGTGAACACTGAAGCTTTCTTT.

This rearrangement joins TRBV20-1 to TRBJ2-7; 8 bases align to TRBD2. The CDR3 is 14 residues long. The germline CDR1 and CDR2 sequences are DFQATT and SNEGSKA (reference sequence). Trimming removed 2 bases from V and 2 bases from J; junction bases left unmatched: 5. The CDR3 protein is CSARNRGGPYEQYF. The DNA for the CDR3 is TGCAGTGCTAGAAACCGGGGGGGCCCCTACGAGCAGTACTTC.

This clonotype came up many times. The chain combines TRBV29-1 with TRBJ2-7, with D hard to call. V was cut by 4 bases and J by 3 bases, with 10 bases left in between. The CDR3 length is 12 residues. Germline loops: CDR1 SQVTM, CDR2 ANQGSEA. In DNA form, the CDR3 reads TGCAGCGTTGCCAGCAACCGCTACGAGCAGTACTTC. This translates into CSVASNRYEQYF.

There are a few counts of this clonotype. The rearrangement joins TRBV20-1 to TRBJ2-5; 7 positions agree with TRBD2. J lost 4 bases, V lost 0 bases, and 8 bases had no gene match. This CDR3 region has 15 residues. Germline CDR1 DFQATT, CDR2 SNEGSKA (reference sequence). CDR3 nucleotides: TGCAGTGCTAGAGATCTTGTGGGGGGGAGAGAGACCCAGTACTTC. As protein: CSARDLVGGRETQYF.

On this clonotype: A read error may be the cause here, since a much bigger clone is one base away. This chain links TRBV12-3 or TRBV12-4 with TRBJ2-4; D possibly corresponds to TRBD2 (5 bases). Trimming stripped 4 bases from V and 8 bases from J, with 12 bases between. There are 13 residues in the CDR3. Written as DNA, the CDR3 is TGTGCCAGCAGTTCTCATCTGCGGGACATTCAGTACTTC. Translation gives CASSSHLRDIQYF.

This clonotype has a count of ten or more. A read error may produce the germline difference seen at one junction end. This sequence joins TRBV11-2 and TRBJ1-3; D is uncertain. This CDR3 comprises 15 residues. Per germline, CDR1 SGHAT and CDR2 FQNNGV. Here the CDR3 DNA reads TGTGCCAGCAGCCTCCAATCCGGACTGGGAAGCACCATATATTTT. Protein: CASSLQSGLGSTIYF.